One sample yielded the 20 T cell receptor beta chains listed below, sequenced in a study of cytomegalovirus exposure and HLA in healthy donors. In the PCR, 60 Vbeta and 13 Jbeta primers were used. The method was immunoSEQ multiplex PCR; TCRdb's version includes in-frame clones alone and lacks a portion of them. Of under 200,000 clones listed, 70% to 90% are singletons. The sample comprised PBMCs. The source of these receptors is a woman aged 25 to 39 in good health and CMV-seronegative.

This chain links TRBV5-4 with TRBJ1-1; possible D gene TRBD1, 5 bases. This CDR3 contains 16 residues. Trimming shortened V by 1 base and J by 4 bases, and 17 bases separated the two germline ends. CDR1 is SGHNT and CDR2 is YYREEE in the germline V gene (reference sequence). The CDR3 DNA follows: TGTGCCAGCAGCTTGTTCGGGACCGGGAGGCCCACTGAAGCTTTCTTT. It yields the protein CASSLFGTGRPTEAFF.

The V and J genes are TRBV5-1 and TRBJ2-1; possible D gene TRBD2, 5 bases. This CDR3 region has 16 residues. V was trimmed by 0 bases and J by 1 base, leaving 11 bases between them. Germline V gives CDR1 SGHRS, CDR2 YFSETQ. In nucleotides, the CDR3 is TGCGCCAGCAGCTTGGACCAATGGACTTCCTACAATGAGCAGTTCTTC. This codes for CASSLDQWTSYNEQFF.

This clone was counted between two and nine times. The V gene is TRBV5-6, the J gene TRBJ2-7; D possibly corresponds to TRBD2 (6 bases). Germline CDR1 and CDR2: SGHDT and YYEEEE. V shed 4 bases and J shed 4 bases, with 12 bases lying between them. CDR3 length: 13 amino acids. In DNA, the CDR3 is TGTGCCAGCAGCCTCCCACGGGGGTACGAGCAGTACTTC. It translates to CASSLPRGYEQYF.

Turning to this clone: Germline and junction disagree at one end, which may indicate a read error. V is TRBV7-2 and J is TRBJ1-3, with no clear D. Per the germline V gene, CDR1 is SGHTA and CDR2 is FQGNSA. This CDR3 contains 13 residues. The CDR3 DNA reads TGTGCCAGCAGCTTAGCGACTGGTAACACCATATATTTT. This codes for CASSLATGNTIYF.

The rearrangement uses TRBV27 and TRBJ2-7, with no clear D. This CDR3 has 11 residues. The V gene lost 5 bases and the J gene lost 0 bases, with 2 bases spanning the gap. Germline values: CDR1 MNHEY, CDR2 SMNVEV (reference sequence). This CDR3 reads CASSLSYEQYF. The CDR3 bases are TGTGCCAGCAGTCTCTCCTACGAGCAGTACTTC.

This clone was recorded once. The V and J genes are TRBV5-1 and TRBJ2-7, with no clear D. V was cut by 6 bases and J by 2 bases, with 12 bases left in between. Per the germline V gene, CDR1 is SGHRS and CDR2 is YFSETQ. This CDR3 is built from 13 residues. This chain's CDR3 is CASKPGPTYEQYF. CDR3 bases: TGCGCCAGCAAACCCGGTCCTACCTACGAGCAGTACTTC.

The chain recombines TRBV19 with TRBJ2-7; 10 nucleotides match TRBD2. The CDR3 loop spans 13 amino acids. The germline gives CDR1 LNHDA, CDR2 SQIVND (reference sequence). V was clipped by 3 bases and J by 7 bases; unmatched bases: 3. CDR3 region: CASSILAGEEQYF. For the CDR3, the DNA is TGTGCCAGTAGTATCCTAGCGGGAGAGGAGCAGTACTTC.

CDR3 DNA: TGTGCTAGTGGTTTGGAAAGCCGGGGAAAAGCGTCCTATGGCTACACCTTC. Encoded protein: CASGLESRGKASYGYTF. The chain carries TRBV12-5 and TRBJ1-2; D gene unclear. V was cut by 1 base and J by 4 bases, with 19 bases left in between. Germline V gene sequence: CDR1 LGHNT, CDR2 FRNRAP. This CDR3 spans 17 amino acids.

The V and J genes are TRBV7-9 and TRBJ2-5; possible D gene TRBD2, 6 bases. Deletions cut 4 bases from V and 11 bases from J, with 17 bases between. CDR1 is SEHNR and CDR2 is FQNEAQ in the germline V gene (reference sequence). This CDR3 is built from 13 residues. CDR3 loop: CASSSKQGGEQYF. The CDR3 DNA reads TGTGCCAGCAGCTCCAAGCAGGGAGGAGAGCAGTACTTC.

This clone was counted between two and nine times. This chain connects TRBV4-1 to TRBJ1-1, with D perhaps matching TRBD1 (5 bases). Deletions cut 0 bases from V and 5 bases from J, with 10 bases between. CDR1 and CDR2 from the germline V gene are MGHRA and YSYEKL. The CDR3 covers 14 residues. The CDR3 is CASSQDRGRTEAFF. The DNA for the CDR3 is TGCGCCAGCAGCCAAGATCGGGGGAGAACTGAAGCTTTCTTT.

This clone has just one count. Here the CDR3 DNA reads TGTGCCTGGAGTGTAGGACAGATGAACACTGAAGCTTTCTTT. Encoded protein: CAWSVGQMNTEAFF. This rearrangement joins TRBV30 to TRBJ1-1, with a tentative D call TRBD1 (6 bases). Germline values: CDR1 GTSNPN, CDR2 SVGIG (reference sequence). Trimming took off 0 bases at V and 0 bases at J, with 8 bases between the two ends. The CDR3 covers 14 residues. The full variable domain, rest sourced from reference TRBV30 and TRBJ1-1, is SQTIHQWPATLVQPVGSPLSLECTVEGTSNPNLYWYRQAAGRGLQLLFYSVGIGQISSEVPQNLSASRPQDRQFILSSKKLLLSDSGFYLCAWSVGQMNTEAFFGQGTRLTVV.

The genes are TRBV6-5 and TRBJ1-2; no reliable D call. Germline assignment: CDR1 MNHEY and CDR2 SVGAGI. V was pared by 0 bases and J by 5 bases, with 10 bases between. This CDR3 is 14 amino acids long. CDR3 coding DNA: TGTGCCAGCAGTTACTCGTACCCGGGGTATGGCTACACCTTC. Its translation is CASSYSYPGYGYTF.

This chain connects TRBV6-6 to TRBJ1-1, with a weak D call TRBD1 (6 bases). The length of the CDR3 is 13 residues. V lost 7 bases and J lost 4, with 13 bases in between. Germline V gene sequence: CDR1 MNHNY, CDR2 SVGAGI (reference sequence). The chain's CDR3 is CASTAQGSTEAFF. CDR3 in DNA: TGTGCCAGCACAGCACAGGGATCCACTGAAGCTTTCTTT.

The chain has TRBV7-8 and TRBJ2-7; 8 bases agree with TRBD2. This CDR3 spans 16 amino acids. J was trimmed by 3 bases and V by 1 base; bases with no gene match: 8. Germline CDR1 SGHVS, CDR2 FQNEAQ. This chain's CDR3 is CASSLGGGTRLYEQYF. DNA of the CDR3: TGTGCCAGCAGCTTAGGCGGGGGGACCAGACTCTACGAGCAGTACTTC.

The chain carries TRBV7-2 and TRBJ2-7, with 9 bases identical to TRBD2. The V gene end was trimmed by 5 bases and the J gene end by 2 bases; junction bases not matched to a gene: 7. The CDR3 length is 15 residues. Germline-derived CDR1 and CDR2 are SGHTA and FQGNSA. The CDR3 bases are TGTGCCAGCAGCCCCAGCGGGGGGATCCCCTACGAGCAGTACTTC. This sequence encodes CASSPSGGIPYEQYF.

The chain combines TRBV6-5 with TRBJ2-7, with a possible D match to TRBD1 (6 bases). This CDR3 spans 15 amino acids. Germline values: CDR1 MNHEY, CDR2 SVGAGI. Trimming cost V 0 bases and J 0 bases, with 9 bases left between them. CDR3 sequence: CASSYSTGDSYEQYF. CDR3 in DNA: TGTGCCAGCAGTTACTCGACAGGAGACTCCTACGAGCAGTACTTC.

The rearrangement uses TRBV6-4 and TRBJ2-2; 9 bases match TRBD2. The length of the CDR3 is 15 residues. Germline lookup yields CDR1 MRHNA and CDR2 SNTAGT. V trimming: 6 bases; J trimming: 3 bases; junction bases outside the gene matches: 5. CDR3 protein: CASSATSGYTGELFF. In DNA form, the CDR3 reads TGTGCCAGCAGCGCAACTAGCGGGTACACCGGGGAGCTGTTTTTT.

This clone was seen more than once but under ten times. The V and J genes are TRBV18 and TRBJ1-5, with D uncertain. The CDR3 sequence is 14 residues long. The germline gives CDR1 KGHSH, CDR2 LQKENI. Trimming pared 3 bases from V and 1 base from J, leaving 7 bases between. CDR3 DNA: TGTGCCAGCTCACCGTCCAGAAGCAATCAGCCCCAGCATTTT. It is translated as CASSPSRSNQPQHF.

As DNA, the CDR3 is TGTGCCAGTAGTATCAGGGCCAGCTCCTACGAGCAGTACTTC. Its protein product is CASSIRASSYEQYF. This chain uses TRBV19 with TRBJ2-7, with D possibly TRBD1 on 5 matching bases. CDR3 length: 14 residues. CDR1 is LNHDA and CDR2 is SQIVND in the germline V gene (reference sequence). V lost 3 bases, J lost 0 bases, and 9 bases lay in between.

The chain links TRBV28 to TRBJ2-3, with D hard to call. The V gene's germline CDR1 is MDHEN and CDR2 SYDVKM. CDR3 length equals 14 residues. Between the trimmed V and J ends, which lost 3 bases and 4 bases, there was a span of 11 bases. The CDR3 is CASSLPSWADTQYF. CDR3 coding DNA: TGTGCCAGCAGTTTGCCTAGTTGGGCAGATACGCAGTATTTT.